This TCR beta chain came from a study of blood T cells in healthy people across ages (dated by TCRdb to the mid-2010s). Regarding the study in general: In model experiments, template switching captured about one uniquely barcoded TCR beta cDNA molecule for every two T cells. Using deep sequencing normalized with unique cDNA molecular identifiers, the study measured how TCR beta repertoire diversity changes with age. The donors were split into four age groups: young (average around 17 years), middle-aged (roughly 39), aged (over 55) and long-lived (roughly 86). To avoid experimental bias, donors of different ages were randomly spread across the sequencing lanes. The study analyzed two additional independent replicas of 1 million unique cDNA reads from the same blood draw for two donors, one aged 18 to 29 and one aged 80 or older.

The donors were under 40 Caucasian individuals from Russia, aged roughly 6 to 95 years, who were systemically healthy. Each donor gave roughly 9 milliliters of peripheral blood, drawn into EDTA-treated Vacutainer tubes. Ficoll-Paque density-gradient centrifugation was used to isolate PBMCs, with at least 6.5 million per sample. Trizol reagent was used to extract total RNA from the PBMCs, yielding at least 5 micrograms per sample. For every donor, an aliquot of PBMCs went through flow cytometry to measure the percentages of naive CD45RAhigh/CD27high T cells. Library method: 5' RACE. TCRdb names Illumina HiSeq 2500 as the instrument used. A second PCR of roughly 7 to 12 cycles was run with a J-beta primer mix and a sample-barcoded 5' primer. Each TCR beta cDNA molecule received a unique molecular identifier from a template-switch 5' adaptor carrying 12 random nucleotides. Each sample yielded at least 2.5 million CDR3-containing paired-end reads. First-strand cDNA synthesis was performed from all RNA using the Mint cDNA synthesis kit, with priming by a TRBC-specific oligonucleotide. Following uracil-DNA glycosylase treatment, a first 18-cycle PCR with universal primers M1SS and BC2_uni_R was performed on all cDNA. Per the authors' processing: Normalization of each sample was performed by random selection of 1 million high-quality reads, each carrying a distinct molecular identifier. Instead of being binned into consensus sequences, reads that shared molecular identifiers were thrown out. MiTCR, run with a Q25 quality threshold and the strictest error-elimination algorithm, handled CDR3 identification, clonotype clustering and error correction. A nonparametric unseen species model with Euler transformation was used to estimate a lower bound on total TCR beta diversity. Through fastp at Q25 and MiXCR, TCRdb rebuilt clones from the public reads, retaining in-frame beta chains. All rows with the same CDR3 protein become a single entry with the most common DNA and genes. TCRdb, not the authors, supplied the V and J calls. The sample contains about 1.1 million distinct CDR3 sequences, under 40% of them found a single time. The ten biggest clones cover about an eighth of the sample.

This clonotype appeared a few times. Its antigen is still unknown. No clone much larger than this one lies a single base away; base qualities are absent. Findings and caveats that apply to the study as a whole: As age increased, observed TCR beta diversity per million T cells dropped in a roughly linear way, and a significant reduction was already evident by age about 40. The CMV infection status of donors was not known, potentially confounding age-related changes in expanded clonotypes. Because profiling used bulk unsorted PBMCs, naive and antigen-experienced compartments could not be compared conclusively. Compared with the aged group, more naive CD4+ T cells, fewer expanded clones and increased TCR diversity were shown by the long-lived group, suggesting age selection. Estimates of total diversity from one million sequenced T cells were regarded as lower bounds and underestimates. A strong correlation was found between observed TCR beta diversity and the percentage of naive T cells measured by flow cytometry.

The CDR3 numbers 15 residues from cysteine through phenylalanine. The retained sequence is limited to the CDR3, 45 bases, with the frame set at the first base. The germline V gene yields LGHNT for CDR1 and FRNRAP for CDR2. From V the trimming removes 4 bases and from J it removes 8 bases, while the gene matches leave 6 bases of the junction unaccounted for. The chain uses TRBV12-5 and TRBJ2-1; 12 bases in the junction line up with TRBD2. The specimen sequenced was blood. This TCR was sampled from a man younger than 30 in good health. The base sequence is TGTGCTAGTGGTTCTCTAGCGGGGGGGCTCCATGAGCAGTTCTTC. This translates into CASGSLAGGLHEQFF.